The 24 T cell receptor beta chains below were found in one sample sequenced in a study of blood T cell repertoires in COVID-19. Clones were sequenced by immunoSEQ multiplex PCR, and TCRdb holds only the in-frame ones, with some missing. The sample shows around 300,000 clones, 80% to 90% of them seen only once. Material: peripheral blood. The receptors stem from a woman aged 70-85 years with acute or convalescent COVID-19.

V is TRBV6-1 and J is TRBJ2-7; 11 nucleotides agree with TRBD2. The germline gives CDR1 MNHNS, CDR2 SASEGT. J gave up 6 bases and V 3 bases, and 7 bases lay outside the gene matches. This CDR3 spans 15 amino acids. CDR3 coding DNA: TGTGCCAGCAGTGAGCTAGCGGGGGGCGAGGGCGAGCAGTACTTC. The encoded protein is CASSELAGGEGEQYF.

The chain uses TRBV11-2 and TRBJ2-1; D not certain. This CDR3 spans 14 amino acids. From germline, CDR1 is SGHAT and CDR2 FQNNGV. The germline V and J ends were trimmed by 3 bases and 2 bases, with 8 bases remaining between them. The CDR3 loop is CASSFGVAYNEQFF. In DNA, the CDR3 is TGTGCCAGCAGCTTCGGAGTTGCCTACAATGAGCAGTTCTTC.

V is TRBV27 and J is TRBJ1-2, with D perhaps matching TRBD1 (5 bases). This CDR3 has 14 residues. V was pared by 5 bases and J by 5 bases, with 15 bases between. The V gene's germline CDR1 is MNHEY and CDR2 SMNVEV (reference sequence). The CDR3 nucleotides are TGTGCCAGCAGTCCCCGACAGAAAATGTATGGCTACACCTTC. Translating gives CASSPRQKMYGYTF.

The gene calls are TRBV13 and TRBJ2-3, with 10 bases matching TRBD2. J gave up 6 bases and V 3 bases, and 6 bases lay outside the gene matches. Germline assignment: CDR1 PRHDT and CDR2 FYEKMQ (reference sequence). The CDR3 contains 15 residues. DNA for the CDR3: TGTGCCAGCAGCTTCCTTAGCGGGGGGCAGGATACGCAGTATTTT. As protein: CASSFLSGGQDTQYF.

V is TRBV5-1 and J is TRBJ1-1, with 7 bases identical to TRBD1. The CDR3 covers 14 residues. Trimming removed 3 bases from V and 1 base from J; junction bases left unmatched: 3. CDR1 SGHRS and CDR2 YFSETQ come from the germline V gene. The CDR3 DNA sequence: TGCGCCAGCAGCTCAAGACAGGGGAACACTGAAGCTTTCTTT. This gives the protein CASSSRQGNTEAFF.

Only one count was recorded for this clone. This chain links TRBV6-5 with TRBJ1-2; TRBD1 aligns across 10 bases. V was clipped by 10 bases and J by 6 bases; unmatched bases: 11. The CDR3 sequence is 14 residues long. Germline V gives CDR1 MNHEY, CDR2 SVGAGI. In DNA form, the CDR3 reads TGTGCCATCCGAAGAGCCGGGACAGGGGATGGCTACACCTTC. Protein: CAIRRAGTGDGYTF.

CDR3 sequence: CASSFGRGREAQHF. The DNA of the CDR3 is TGTGCCAGCAGCTTCGGGCGGGGTCGGGAGGCCCAGCATTTT. The genes are TRBV5-6 and TRBJ1-5, with D unclear. The CDR3 is made up of 14 amino acids. Trimming stripped 2 bases from V and 11 bases from J, with 17 bases between. Germline CDR1 is SGHDT and CDR2 is YYEEEE.

The chain links TRBV27 to TRBJ1-4; D possibly corresponds to TRBD1 (5 bases). The CDR3 runs to 17 residues. The germline V gene has CDR1 MNHEY and CDR2 SMNVEV (reference sequence). Deletions cut 2 bases from V and 7 bases from J, with 20 bases between. The CDR3 bases are TGTGCCAGCAGTTTAAGGGGCCGATCATACCCCCGTGAAAAACTGTTTTTT. This codes for CASSLRGRSYPREKLFF. Combining the CDR3 with reference TRBV27 and TRBJ1-4 gives the whole variable domain EAQVTQNPRYLITVTGKKLTVTCSQNMNHEYMSWYRQDPGLGLRQIYYSMNVEVTDKGDVPEGYKVSRKEKRNFPLILESPSPNQTSLYFCASSLRGRSYPREKLFFGSGTQLSVL.

The chain links TRBV29-1 to TRBJ1-1, with no clear D. V was clipped by 3 bases and J by 7 bases, with 12 bases between them. The germline V gene has CDR1 SQVTM and CDR2 ANQGSEA. The CDR3 spans 12 residues. The CDR3 loop reads CSVDRNGNEAFF. CDR3 DNA sequence: TGCAGCGTTGACAGGAATGGAAATGAAGCTTTCTTT.

The chain joins TRBV6-5 to TRBJ1-2; TRBD1 might be the D (5 bases). CDR3 size: 14 residues. The V and J ends lost 2 bases and 7 bases respectively, with 14 bases between them. The V gene's germline CDR1 is MNHEY and CDR2 SVGAGI. The CDR3 region has the DNA TGTGCCAGCAGTTACACTTCTTACGGGGGTGGCTACACCTTC. Encoded protein: CASSYTSYGGGYTF.

The chain recombines TRBV5-1 with TRBJ2-1; TRBD2 matches at 12 bases. V trimming: 3 bases; J trimming: 7 bases; junction bases outside the gene matches: 5. This CDR3 contains 15 residues. Germline-derived CDR1 and CDR2 are SGHRS and YFSETQ. CDR3 region: CASSSSSGGANEQFF. The CDR3 bases are TGCGCCAGCAGCTCCTCTAGCGGGGGGGCTAATGAGCAGTTCTTC.

This chain links TRBV10-3 with TRBJ2-1, with 13 bases matching TRBD2. CDR1 and CDR2 from the germline V gene are ENHRY and SYGVKD. With V trimmed by 6 bases and J by 1 base, 3 bases remained unmatched. This CDR3 contains 16 residues. In nucleotides, the CDR3 is TGTGCCATCAGCCCGACTAGCGGGGGGTCCTACAATGAGCAGTTCTTC. Protein product: CAISPTSGGSYNEQFF.

This CDR3 reads CASSLDPASTEAFF. The DNA for the CDR3 is TGTGCCAGCAGCTTAGATCCAGCTAGCACTGAAGCTTTCTTT. This chain connects TRBV7-9 to TRBJ1-1; D remains ambiguous. The CDR3 runs to 14 residues. Between the trimmed V and J ends, which lost 1 base and 4 bases, there was a span of 10 bases. Germline V gene lookup returns CDR1 SEHNR and CDR2 FQNEAQ (reference sequence).

This clone is a singleton in its sample. This sequence joins TRBV5-1 and TRBJ2-1; 11 bases align to TRBD1. With 0 bases clipped from V and 4 bases from J, the junction kept 3 bases outside the gene matches. In germline, CDR1 is SGHRS, CDR2 YFSETQ. The CDR3 loop spans 16 amino acids. The CDR3 DNA sequence: TGCGCCAGCAGCTTGGAGGGGACAGGGGGATACAATGAGCAGTTCTTC. Translation gives CASSLEGTGGYNEQFF.

The rearrangement joins TRBV5-1 to TRBJ1-2; the match to TRBD1 covers 9 bases. CDR1 SGHRS and CDR2 YFSETQ come from the germline V gene. This CDR3 region has 14 residues. V was pared by 4 bases and J by 6 bases, with 7 bases of the junction left unmatched. The CDR3 loop reads CASSLDRGGDGYTF. CDR3 in DNA: TGCGCCAGCAGCCTGGACAGGGGTGGTGATGGCTACACCTTC.

The chain is built from TRBV11-3 and TRBJ2-2; 15 bases fit TRBD2. J lost 0 bases, V lost 5 bases, and 7 bases had no gene match. The CDR3 is 19 amino acids. Germline loops: CDR1 SGHNT, CDR2 YENEEA. CDR3 DNA: TGTGCCAGCAGCCCCGGACTAGCGGGGGGGTACGCGAACACCGGGGAGCTGTTTTTT. This gives the protein CASSPGLAGGYANTGELFF.

Only a few counts were recorded for this clone. The chain uses TRBV5-1 and TRBJ2-7; the D is unclear. Between the trimmed V and J ends, which lost 4 bases and 2 bases, there was a span of 7 bases. This CDR3 has 12 amino acids. Germline V gene lookup returns CDR1 SGHRS and CDR2 YFSETQ. CDR3 loop: CASSPNTYEQYF. Here the CDR3 DNA reads TGCGCCAGCAGCCCTAATACCTACGAGCAGTACTTC.

The genes are TRBV6-4 and TRBJ2-1; 11 bases are a match to TRBD1. V trimming: 6 bases; J trimming: 8 bases; junction bases outside the gene matches: 3. Germline V gene lookup returns CDR1 MRHNA and CDR2 SNTAGT. The CDR3 covers 13 residues. CDR3 residues: CASSRDRGDEQFF. CDR3 sequence (DNA): TGTGCCAGCAGCAGGGACAGGGGGGATGAGCAGTTCTTC.

J is TRBJ1-2 and V is TRBV5-4, with TRBD1 as a possible D gene (5 bases). The CDR3 sequence is 13 residues long. Trimming stripped 0 bases from V and 5 bases from J, with 8 bases between. Germline-derived CDR1 and CDR2 are SGHNT and YYREEE (reference sequence). The CDR3 loop reads CASSLDGGYGYTF. The CDR3 region has the DNA TGTGCCAGCAGCTTGGACGGGGGTTATGGCTACACCTTC.

The rearrangement joins TRBV7-2 to TRBJ2-1; 12 bases agree with TRBD2. V shed 4 bases, J shed 9 bases, and the junction held 7 bases outside the gene matches. Germline V gene sequence: CDR1 SGHTA, CDR2 FQGNSA. The CDR3 contains 15 residues. This CDR3 is CASSSLAGGFSEQFF. CDR3 in DNA: TGTGCCAGCAGCTCGCTAGCGGGGGGGTTCAGTGAGCAGTTCTTC.

The DNA for the CDR3 is TGTGCCAGCAGACAGGGACAGGGCATCTTCTACGAGCAGTACTTC. Its translation is CASRQGQGIFYEQYF. The rearrangement joins TRBV5-5 to TRBJ2-7; 9 bases agree with TRBD1. CDR1 is SGHKS and CDR2 is YYEKEE in the germline V gene (reference sequence). This CDR3 is 15 amino acids long. V shed 5 bases and J 3 bases; nucleotides not matched to a gene: 9.

The chain combines TRBV7-6 with TRBJ2-2, with a possible D match to TRBD1 (5 bases). The CDR3 is 15 residues long. V was clipped by 2 bases and J by 7 bases, with 14 bases between them. Germline V gene lookup returns CDR1 SGHVS and CDR2 FNYEAQ. CDR3 protein: CASSLIRSRGGELFF. The CDR3, as DNA: TGTGCCAGCAGCTTAATCAGGTCTAGGGGCGGGGAGCTGTTTTTT.

Regarding this clone: Different DNA sequences within this sample yield the same CDR3. The CDR3 DNA sequence: TGTGCCAGCTCCAGCGGCTATGGCTACACCTTC. Protein sequence: CASSSGYGYTF. This chain links TRBV27 with TRBJ1-2; D is undetermined. The CDR3 spans 11 residues. Germline values: CDR1 MNHEY, CDR2 SMNVEV (reference sequence). Trimming removed 8 bases at V and 4 bases at J, with 8 bases between.

The rearrangement joins TRBV27 to TRBJ1-1, with 8 bases identical to TRBD1. Germline assignment: CDR1 MNHEY and CDR2 SMNVEV (reference sequence). The V gene end was trimmed by 5 bases and the J gene end by 4 bases; junction bases not matched to a gene: 3. This CDR3 region has 13 residues. CDR3 sequence reads: CASSHRGATEAFF. CDR3 sequence (DNA): TGTGCCAGCAGTCACAGGGGGGCCACTGAAGCTTTCTTT.